This T cell receptor beta chain is from a study of human T cells and chemical hapten exposure. CDR1 and CDR2 from the germline V gene are PRHDT and FYEKMQ (reference sequence). The CDR3 is 15 residues long. The V gene lost 5 bases and the J gene lost 5 bases, with 18 bases spanning the gap. The study used a library that attached unique molecular identifiers to individual cDNA molecules. TCRdb passed the RACE reads through MiXCR, listing each CDR3 protein once. This table holds about 77,000 distinct CDR3 sequences, less than 15% found once. This clonotype showed up just a few times. As for time point: pre-sensitization, week 0. The treatment was: therapeutic diphenylcyclopropenone sensitization with weekly scalp DPC. Venepuncture was done earlier than the placement of each patch test.

This clonotype was sampled from a woman between 50 and 59 years old with alopecia areata. Some clones in this sample may be carry-over from other donors' samples. The sequenced sample was whole blood, obtained in connection with sensitization to the hapten diphenylcyclopropenone (DPC). This chain joins TRBV13 and TRBJ1-1; possibly TRBD1 for D (5 bases). The CDR3 DNA reads TGTGCCAGCAGCATTTGGACAACCTGGGGGACTGAAGCTTTCTTT. Protein: CASSIWTTWGTEAFF.